This TCR beta chain was identified during a study of blood T cell repertoires in COVID-19. Using immunoSEQ multiplex PCR, the repertoire was profiled, and TCRdb retains in-frame clones only, with some absent. The sample comprises 150,000 to 200,000 clones, 70% to 90% of which are singletons, and under 25% rests with the top ten. V lost 3 bases, J lost 5 bases, and 19 bases lay in between. Germline V gives CDR1 MNHNS, CDR2 SASEGT. The CDR3 loop spans 16 amino acids. The chain employs TRBV6-1 and TRBJ1-2; tentatively, D is TRBD1 (6 bases). Sequencing was done on a sample of peripheral blood. The TCR was taken from a man in his 60s with active or convalescent COVID-19. CDR3 DNA: TGTGCCAGCAGTGATCCCGGACAGCCTCGGGGATATGGCTACACCTTC. This encodes CASSDPGQPRGYGYTF.